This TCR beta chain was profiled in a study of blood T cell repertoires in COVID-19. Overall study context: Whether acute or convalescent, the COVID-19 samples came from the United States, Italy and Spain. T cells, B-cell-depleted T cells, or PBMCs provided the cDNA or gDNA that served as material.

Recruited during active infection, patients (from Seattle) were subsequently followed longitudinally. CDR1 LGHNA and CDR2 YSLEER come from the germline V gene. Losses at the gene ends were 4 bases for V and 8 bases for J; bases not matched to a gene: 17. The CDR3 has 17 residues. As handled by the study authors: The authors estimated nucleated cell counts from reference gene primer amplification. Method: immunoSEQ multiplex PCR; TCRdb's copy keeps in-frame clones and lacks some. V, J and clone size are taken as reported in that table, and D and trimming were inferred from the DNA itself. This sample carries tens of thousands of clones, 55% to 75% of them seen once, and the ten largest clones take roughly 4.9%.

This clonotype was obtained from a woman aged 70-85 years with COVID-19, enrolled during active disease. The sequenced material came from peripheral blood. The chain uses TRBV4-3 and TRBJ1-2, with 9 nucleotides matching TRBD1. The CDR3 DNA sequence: TGCGCCAGCAGCCGGAACCTCCCGGGACAGGGCCTTACGGGCTACACCTTC. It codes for CASSRNLPGQGLTGYTF.